This T cell receptor (beta chain) was obtained from a study of shared clonotypes between healthy human individuals (TCRdb year 2020). At the level of the whole study: A few men and two women, aged 18 to 49 years, made up the cohort. For each donor, CD4 naive and CD4 memory were each run on three plates, CD8 naive on two plates, and CD8 memory on one plate. The study deeply sequenced blood TCR repertoires of several healthy adults to estimate repertoire size and the extent of clonotype sharing between individuals. Each donor's leukapheresis produced roughly between roughly 0.94 and 9.5 billion PBMCs. To increase sequencing depth and limit assay-specific biases, different laboratories used diverse techniques to prepare libraries and sequence TCR repertoires. Beyond this particular receptor, the publication reports: Compared with non-shared clonotypes, clonotypes shared by all four sorted-subset donors had higher generation probabilities. Larger estimated clonotype richness was generally found for naive subsets than for memory subsets. Sampling was restricted to blood, and TCR repertoires in tissues likely differ from the TCR repertoires found in blood. Because the study included only a small number of donors, the genetic and exposure-history diversity represented was limited. Pairwise subsampling led to the expectation that sequencing depth would affect the degree of clonotype sharing among donors. Incomplete sequencing was indicated by rarefaction of sorted-subset datasets, despite the large sequencing depth. About 4.5% of naive CD4, 3% to 3.5% of naive CD8, around 2.3% of memory CD4, and around 0.4% of memory CD8 clonotypes were shared across a handful of donors.

For the CD8 naive samples, CD45RO-negative cells were positively selected for CCR7, yielding a CD45RA+CCR7+ population from which TemRA cells were excluded. The donors were healthy, HIV-negative adults who had no recently reported acute infections or vaccinations. All donors were Caucasian adults living in Nashville, Tennessee, USA. Blood was collected by leukapheresis, and PBMCs were isolated by Ficoll-Histopaque density gradient centrifugation and then cryopreserved in liquid nitrogen vapor phase. Purity and quantity of every magnetically sorted T cell population were checked by analytical flow cytometry. Genomic DNA was isolated from each sorted fraction and quantified by UV absorbance on a Nanodrop 2000c. The CDR3 starts with the cysteine, ends with the phenylalanine, and has 13 residues. The retained sequence is limited to the CDR3, 39 bases, with the frame set at the first base. From a lookup of the germline V gene (reference sequence), CDR1 and CDR2 are MNHEY and SMNVEV. At the junction V is shortened by 3 bases and J by 9 bases, with 12 bases in between.

Concerning this clone itself: This clone's antigen is unknown. No base qualities exist here, and no much larger clone lies one base off it.

Using the deep immunoSEQ assay, TCR CDR3 regions were amplified from genomic DNA by multiplex PCR. Extracted genomic DNA from each cell subset was distributed evenly across all wells of several immunoSEQ 96-well plates, and each plate was treated as a replicate. For sorted subsets, 200 to 250 ng of genomic DNA, equivalent to around 29,000 T cell genomes, went into each replicate PCR. Purified libraries were measured with a Qubit 3.0 fluorometer, size-checked on a Bioanalyzer 2100, and measured again with the KAPA Library Quantification kit. Each immunoSEQ 96-well plate was sequenced on its own single-read 150-cycle Illumina NextSeq 550 flow cell. In the authors' own workflow: Because only junctional sequences without quality scores were contained in the immunoSEQ output, filtering matching that applied to full-length reads could not be performed. Sequences were annotated with PyIR, a Python wrapper for IgBLAST v1.9, and V/J genes and CDR3 were assigned using IMGT germline references. Any read was removed if the V/J assignment was weak (E-value above 1e-6), the CDR3 was missing, or the read contained stop codons, out-of-frame junctions, or ambiguous translated residues. V3J clonotypes were defined as sequences sharing an identical inferred V gene, J gene, and CDR3 amino acid sequence. Percentage overlap between repertoires was calculated by dividing the number of shared unique clonotypes by the size of the smaller repertoire. Repertoire richness was assessed with RTK rarefaction, the Chao1 estimator, and Recon v2.1 estimates of unobserved clonotypes. OLGA was used to compute generation probabilities for all TCRbeta clonotypes that the gDNA method yielded from a handful of donors. In its TCRdb copy, this immuneACCESS table keeps in-frame sequences only and misses some clones. Where compared with another copy, unresolved V genes explain less than half of these, and the others have no known cause. From that table come the V and J calls and clone size; the DNA was used to work out D and trimming. Counted in this sample were about 2.1 million clones; 90% to 95% of them appeared once. About 1.7% of the sample comes from the top ten.

Source material: naive CD8+ T cells from PBMCs. The cell subset or site label on this specimen signifies: CD45RA+CCR7+. Here the chain combines TRBV27 and TRBJ2-1, with no D gene named confidently. This TCR was sampled from a young man in good health. Some clones in this sample may be carry-over from other donors' samples. The CDR3 in this case is CASSLLVISEQFF. The DNA sequence is TGTGCCAGCAGTTTGCTGGTGATAAGTGAGCAGTTCTTC.